A single sample gave rise to the 26 T cell receptor beta chains below, sequenced in a study of beta chain features in type 1 diabetes. Every bit of the isolated RNA underwent reverse transcription, so sequencing read expressed TCRB transcripts. Assay used: immunoSEQ multiplex PCR; TCRdb lists only in-frame clones, some missing. This sample carries hundreds of thousands of clones, approximately 31% of them seen once, and the ten largest clones take around 0.065%. The sequenced material came from naive CD4+ T cells from blood. The receptors shown here come from a man between 18 and 29 years old in good health.

This chain links TRBV7-9 with TRBJ2-1; TRBD2 might be the D (6 bases). In germline, CDR1 is SEHNR, CDR2 FQNEAQ (reference sequence). V shed 4 bases and J shed 2 bases, with 12 bases lying between them. This CDR3 region has 15 residues. The CDR3: CASSSPGTPYNEQFF. The CDR3 DNA is TGTGCCAGCAGCTCCCCCGGGACTCCCTACAATGAGCAGTTCTTC.

Notes on this clone: The same CDR3 arises from other DNA sequences in this sample as well. The gene calls are TRBV18 and TRBJ2-3, with TRBD2 matching 10 bases. V lost 2 bases and J lost 2; bases outside the gene matches: 4. The CDR3 runs 16 residues. CDR1 is KGHSH, CDR2 LQKENI, per germline. Here the CDR3 DNA reads TGTGCCAGCTCACCAGTAGCGGGAGGCCCCACAGATACGCAGTATTTT. Translating it yields CASSPVAGGPTDTQYF.

The rearrangement uses TRBV2 and TRBJ2-7, with 7 bases fitting TRBD1. Germline CDR1 is SNHLY and CDR2 is FYNNEI. The CDR3 is 13 residues long. V lost 6 bases to trimming and J lost 2 bases; unmatched junction nucleotides: 4. The CDR3 loop reads CASRLTGPYEQYF. CDR3 DNA: TGTGCCAGCAGATTGACAGGGCCCTACGAGCAGTACTTC.

Only a few counts were recorded for this clone. The chain carries TRBV15 and TRBJ2-7; 7 bases are shared with TRBD1. The CDR3 consists of 17 residues. V shed 0 bases and J 4 bases; nucleotides not matched to a gene: 12. CDR1 is LNHNV, CDR2 YYDKDF, per germline (reference sequence). The CDR3 DNA is TGTGCCACCAGCAGAGATCTCCTGACAGGGATGGCTTACGAGCAGTACTTC. It specifies CATSRDLLTGMAYEQYF. The full variable domain, completed using reference TRBV15 and TRBJ2-7, is DAMVIQNPRYQVTQFGKPVTLSCSQTLNHNVMYWYQQKSSQAPKLLFHYYDKDFNNEADTPDNFQSRRPNTSFCFLDIRSPGLGDTAMYLCATSRDLLTGMAYEQYFGPGTRLTVT.

CDR3 amino acids: CASSQIWDEQYF. In DNA form, the CDR3 reads TGTGCCAGCAGCCAAATCTGGGACGAGCAGTACTTC. This chain connects TRBV4-2 to TRBJ2-7; D ambiguous. From germline, CDR1 is LGHNA and CDR2 YNFKEQ. The CDR3 contains 12 residues. Trimming stripped 2 bases from V and 5 bases from J, with 7 bases between.

The gene calls are TRBV2 and TRBJ2-7, with a tentative D call TRBD1 (5 bases). Germline values: CDR1 SNHLY, CDR2 FYNNEI. The CDR3 has 14 amino acids. Trimming took off 4 bases at V and 3 bases at J, with 13 bases between the two ends. The CDR3 loop reads CASSVGRVNYEQYF. CDR3 nucleotide sequence: TGTGCCAGCAGTGTCGGCAGGGTTAACTACGAGCAGTACTTC.

This clone was recorded a few times. The rearrangement links TRBV28 to TRBJ1-1; D gene uncertain. The V gene's germline CDR1 is MDHEN and CDR2 SYDVKM. V was cut by 2 bases and J by 5 bases, with 12 bases left in between. This CDR3 region has 14 residues. CDR3 coding DNA: TGTGCCAGCAGTTTAGTCGCCGAAGGGACTGAAGCTTTCTTT. Translating it yields CASSLVAEGTEAFF.

About this clone itself: Other DNA sequences in this specimen translate into the identical CDR3. The CDR3 protein is CASSRDRGDEQYF. CDR3 nucleotide sequence: TGTGCCAGCTCACGGGACAGGGGGGACGAGCAGTACTTC. The chain employs TRBV18 and TRBJ2-7; 11 bases fit TRBD1. The length of the CDR3 is 13 residues. Germline CDR1 is KGHSH and CDR2 is LQKENI. V trimming: 4 bases; J trimming: 5 bases; junction bases outside the gene matches: 1.

The chain joins TRBV25-1 to TRBJ1-1; D gene unclear. With 2 bases removed from V and 0 bases from J, the gap between germline ends came to 7 bases. This CDR3 contains 14 residues. CDR1 is MGHDK and CDR2 is SYGVNS in the germline V gene. CDR3 amino acids: CASSEHRMNTEAFF. The DNA for the CDR3 is TGTGCCAGCAGTGAACACCGCATGAACACTGAAGCTTTCTTT.

This clone showed up just a few times. The chain is built from TRBV30 and TRBJ2-4, with 8 bases matching TRBD2. Losses at the gene ends were 1 base for V and 11 bases for J; bases not matched to a gene: 16. CDR3 length: 16 residues. Looked up from germline, CDR1 is GTSNPN and CDR2 is SVGIG (reference sequence). For the CDR3, the DNA is TGTGCCTGGAGTGGGCAGAGGACTAGCTCCCCGGGGGTTCAGTACTTC. It specifies CAWSGQRTSSPGVQYF.

The chain combines TRBV4-3 with TRBJ2-3, with unresolved D. Trimming took off 1 base at V and 1 base at J, with 12 bases between the two ends. This CDR3 has 16 residues. CDR1 LGHNA and CDR2 YSLEER come from the germline V gene. CDR3 amino acids: CASSQAGLSGTDTQYF. CDR3 nucleotide sequence: TGCGCCAGCAGCCAAGCTGGGCTCAGTGGCACAGATACGCAGTATTTT.

The chain employs TRBV30 and TRBJ1-1; no reliable D call. The CDR3 spans 13 residues. Trimming removed 1 base at V and 0 bases at J, with 6 bases between. The V gene's germline CDR1 is GTSNPN and CDR2 SVGIG (reference sequence). CDR3 nucleotides: TGTGCCTGGAGTGCAAGCATGAACACTGAAGCTTTCTTT. It codes for CAWSASMNTEAFF.

This rearrangement joins TRBV7-9 to TRBJ2-5; D is unclear. The germline V gene encodes CDR1 SEHNR and CDR2 FQNEAQ (reference sequence). V gave up 1 base and J gave up 2 bases, with 5 bases separating them. CDR3 size: 13 residues. Written as DNA, the CDR3 is TGTGCCAGCAGCTTAGTGTTACAAGAGACCCAGTACTTC. Its translation: CASSLVLQETQYF.

V and J are TRBV20-1 and TRBJ2-7, with D unclear. V gave up 2 bases and J gave up 4 bases, with 6 bases separating them. Germline V gene sequence: CDR1 DFQATT, CDR2 SNEGSKA (reference sequence). This CDR3 spans 11 amino acids. In nucleotides, the CDR3 is TGCAGTGCTAGATCACCATACGAGCAGTACTTC. Its protein is CSARSPYEQYF.

The V call is TRBV5-1, the J call TRBJ2-3; weak D call: TRBD2 (6 bases). The CDR3 runs to 14 residues. The germline V gene has CDR1 SGHRS and CDR2 YFSETQ. The germline V and J ends were trimmed by 2 bases and 4 bases, with 11 bases remaining between them. CDR3 residues: CASSLGGVADTQYF. As DNA, the CDR3 is TGCGCCAGCAGCTTAGGAGGGGTTGCAGATACGCAGTATTTT.

The gene calls are TRBV4-1 and TRBJ2-7, with 7 bases identical to TRBD1. The trim removed 2 bases at V and 0 bases at J, leaving 4 bases unmatched. The CDR3 extends over 15 amino acids. Germline lookup yields CDR1 MGHRA and CDR2 YSYEKL. The CDR3 DNA is TGCGCCAGCAGCCAAAGGACAGGTTTCTCCTACGAGCAGTACTTC. It translates to CASSQRTGFSYEQYF.

The chain has TRBV13 and TRBJ1-2; tentative D call: TRBD1 (6 bases). The germline CDR1 and CDR2 sequences are PRHDT and FYEKMQ (reference sequence). Trimming cost V 6 bases and J 4 bases, with 30 bases left between them. The CDR3 covers 19 residues. CDR3 residues: CASSLMYVGPTGYGYGYTF. As DNA, the CDR3 is TGTGCCAGCAGTCTAATGTACGTGGGACCGACAGGCTATGGCTATGGCTACACCTTC.

The gene calls are TRBV5-4 and TRBJ2-5, with D unclear. Trimming took 0 bases from V and 1 from J, leaving 7 bases between them. Germline lookup yields CDR1 SGHNT and CDR2 YYREEE (reference sequence). The CDR3 is made up of 14 amino acids. The CDR3, as DNA: TGTGCCAGCAGCTTGGCTCTGTCCCAAGAGACCCAGTACTTC. It codes for CASSLALSQETQYF.

The J gene is TRBJ2-3, the V gene TRBV30; 8 nucleotides line up with TRBD2. The CDR3 spans 15 residues. Germline CDR1 GTSNPN, CDR2 SVGIG (reference sequence). V lost 1 base, J lost 8 bases, and 11 bases stayed unmatched. In nucleotides, the CDR3 is TGTGCCTGGAGTGGACCGGACGGGAGGGCCGGTACGCAGTATTTT. Its protein product is CAWSGPDGRAGTQYF.

This clone turned up a few times. V usage is TRBV29-1 and J usage is TRBJ2-2; a possible D gene is TRBD2 (5 bases). The CDR3 is made up of 13 amino acids. Trimming removed 3 bases at V and 6 bases at J, with 11 bases between. Germline V gene sequence: CDR1 SQVTM, CDR2 ANQGSEA. The DNA for the CDR3 is TGCAGCGTTGAGCGGGCAGTATCCGGGGAGCTGTTTTTT. Its protein product is CSVERAVSGELFF.

This sequence joins TRBV27 and TRBJ2-3; a weak D match, TRBD1 (5 bases). Trimming removed 2 bases at V and 0 bases at J, with 12 bases between. There are 16 residues in the CDR3. Germline lookup yields CDR1 MNHEY and CDR2 SMNVEV (reference sequence). CDR3 in DNA: TGTGCCAGCAGTTTACGAGGCAGGGCTAGCACAGATACGCAGTATTTT. It yields the protein CASSLRGRASTDTQYF.

The CDR3 reads CSVQSGNPYEQYF. In DNA form, the CDR3 reads TGCAGCGTTCAGTCCGGGAACCCCTACGAGCAGTACTTC. This chain connects TRBV29-1 to TRBJ2-7; TRBD2 might be the D (5 bases). The V gene lost 5 bases and the J gene lost 2 bases, with 13 bases spanning the gap. This CDR3 contains 13 residues. Germline CDR1 is SQVTM and CDR2 is ANQGSEA.

This clone was counted between two and nine times. The CDR3 spells CASSPGLAVPYEQYF. The CDR3 DNA reads as TGTGCCAGCAGCCCCGGACTAGCGGTTCCCTACGAGCAGTACTTC. The chain links TRBV7-9 to TRBJ2-7, with 10 nucleotides matching TRBD2. Germline trimming cut 5 bases from V and 2 bases from J; bases unmatched to any gene: 6. CDR1 is SEHNR and CDR2 is FQNEAQ in the germline V gene (reference sequence). The CDR3 is 15 residues long. Supplemented by reference TRBV7-9 and TRBJ2-7, the full variable domain reads DTGVSQNPRHKITKRGQNVTFRCDPISEHNRLYWYRQTLGQGPEFLTYFQNEAQLEKSRLLSDRFSAERPKGSFSTLEIQRTEQGDSAMYLCASSPGLAVPYEQYFGPGTRLTVT.

The genes are TRBV6-6 and TRBJ2-5, with D perhaps being TRBD1 or TRBD2 (5 bases each). Trimming removed 4 bases from V and 5 bases from J, with 11 bases in between. Germline V lookup: CDR1 MNHNY, CDR2 SVGAGI (reference sequence). This CDR3 has 13 amino acids. The CDR3 region is CASSSGTWETQYF. In DNA form, the CDR3 reads TGTGCCAGCAGTTCAGGGACCTGGGAGACCCAGTACTTC.

This clone was observed a few times. The V call is TRBV7-6, the J call TRBJ2-1; TRBD2 agrees at 7 bases. Losses at the gene ends were 4 bases for V and 10 bases for J; bases not matched to a gene: 16. The CDR3 runs 16 residues. From germline, CDR1 is SGHVS and CDR2 FNYEAQ. The CDR3 DNA reads as TGTGCCAGCAGCTCAATCCGGGACTACGGCCTAGGCGAGCAGTTCTTC. It is translated as CASSSIRDYGLGEQFF.

The rearrangement links TRBV9 to TRBJ2-3; D unresolved. This CDR3 region has 16 residues. Per germline, CDR1 SGDLS and CDR2 YYNGEE. V was trimmed by 0 bases and J by 4 bases, leaving 15 bases between them. The CDR3 DNA follows: TGTGCCAGCAGCGTAGATACGGGCCAACCGGCAGATACGCAGTATTTT. The encoded protein is CASSVDTGQPADTQYF.